The 21 T cell receptor beta chains given below trace back to one sample, sequenced in a study of T cell responses to AZD1222 COVID-19 vaccine. Clones were read by immunoSEQ multiplex PCR, and TCRdb kept only the in-frame ones, dropping some. The repertoire holds 110,000 to 150,000 clones, 70% to 90% seen once, with 8% in the top ten. The sequenced sample was peripheral blood, obtained on day 0 of AZD1222 vaccination. Receptor source: an adult in good health.

This chain uses TRBV3-1 (or the pseudogene TRBV3-2) with TRBJ2-3; 11 nucleotides agree with TRBD2. The CDR3 is made up of 16 amino acids. Germline loops: CDR1 LGHDT, CDR2 YNNKEL (reference sequence). Trimming took 5 bases from V and 1 from J; bases not matched to a gene: 5. CDR3 DNA sequence: TGTGCCAGCAGCGGGACTAGCGGTCCCGGCACAGATACGCAGTATTTT. Translation: CASSGTSGPGTDTQYF.

Here the CDR3 DNA reads TGTGCCACCGGAGGCACAGGCTTTAATCAGCCCCAGCATTTT. Translated, it gives CATGGTGFNQPQHF. The chain links TRBV24-1 to TRBJ1-5; TRBD1 might be the D (5 bases). Germline values: CDR1 KGHDR, CDR2 SFDVKD. The CDR3 covers 14 residues. V lost 9 bases, J lost 4 bases, and 15 bases lay in between.

This clone was observed once. This chain links TRBV6-5 with TRBJ2-7; D perhaps matches TRBD2 (6 bases). The CDR3 consists of 13 residues. V was shortened by 5 bases and J by 2 bases, with 10 bases between the two germline ends. Germline V gene sequence: CDR1 MNHEY, CDR2 SVGAGI. CDR3 protein: CASSPAGPYEQYF. As DNA, the CDR3 is TGTGCCAGCAGTCCGGCGGGGCCCTACGAGCAGTACTTC.

This clone was picked up a small number of times. This rearrangement joins TRBV7-8 to TRBJ2-2; 7 positions agree with TRBD1. The germline gives CDR1 SGHVS, CDR2 FQNEAQ. The CDR3 has 14 residues. Trimming cost V 4 bases and J 6 bases; bases outside gene matches: 5. CDR3 sequence: CASSYRQGPGELFF. The CDR3 region has the DNA TGTGCCAGCAGCTATCGACAGGGCCCCGGGGAGCTGTTTTTT.

The chain links TRBV27 to TRBJ1-2; perhaps TRBD1 as D (5 bases). The CDR3 length is 15 residues. V lost 3 bases and J lost 3, with 14 bases in between. CDR1 is MNHEY, CDR2 SMNVEV, per germline (reference sequence). CDR3 sequence (DNA): TGTGCCAGCAGTTTTTGGCAGGGAGGCGACTATGGCTACACCTTC. Its protein product is CASSFWQGGDYGYTF.

The V call is TRBV4-1, the J call TRBJ2-5; 9 nucleotides match TRBD1. Germline V lookup: CDR1 MGHRA, CDR2 YSYEKL. The CDR3 spans 15 residues. Trimming cost V 1 base and J 0 bases; bases outside gene matches: 0. Here the CDR3 reads CASSQGDRDQETQYF. DNA of the CDR3: TGCGCCAGCAGCCAAGGGGACAGGGACCAAGAGACCCAGTACTTC.

In this sample, this clone turned up a few times. The chain joins TRBV28 to TRBJ2-7; 7 bases fit TRBD1. The germline V gene has CDR1 MDHEN and CDR2 SYDVKM. Losses at the gene ends were 4 bases for V and 3 bases for J; bases not matched to a gene: 9. CDR3 length: 15 amino acids. For the CDR3, the DNA is TGTGCCAGCAGTTCGGGACAGCTTGGATACTACGAGCAGTACTTC. Encoded protein: CASSSGQLGYYEQYF.

V and J are TRBV5-8 and TRBJ2-2; the match to TRBD2 covers 8 bases. V dropped 3 bases and J dropped 4; count of bases not matched to a gene: 5. The CDR3 loop spans 15 amino acids. The germline gives CDR1 SGHTS, CDR2 YDEGEE. The DNA for the CDR3 is TGTGCCAGCAGCTCCGGGACTAGAGCCACCGGGGAGCTGTTTTTT. Its protein product is CASSSGTRATGELFF.

This chain uses TRBV15 with TRBJ1-5; D not resolved. Germline assignment: CDR1 LNHNV and CDR2 YYDKDF (reference sequence). There are 18 residues in the CDR3. Trimming removed 1 base from V and 1 base from J, with 17 bases in between. DNA for the CDR3: TGTGCCACCAGCAGAGTGGACGGGATTCCCCTAAGCAATCAGCCCCAGCATTTT. Its translation: CATSRVDGIPLSNQPQHF. The full variable domain, with the rest looked up from reference TRBV15 and TRBJ1-5, is DAMVIQNPRYQVTQFGKPVTLSCSQTLNHNVMYWYQQKSSQAPKLLFHYYDKDFNNEADTPDNFQSRRPNTSFCFLDIRSPGLGDTAMYLCATSRVDGIPLSNQPQHFGDGTRLSIL.

This clone is a singleton in its sample. The chain has TRBV12-3 or TRBV12-4 and TRBJ2-5; 7 bases line up with TRBD1. CDR3 length: 13 amino acids. V gave up 8 bases and J gave up 4 bases; unmatched junction bases: 7. This chain's CDR3 is CASRQGSGETQYF. DNA for the CDR3: TGTGCCAGCCGACAGGGTTCGGGAGAGACCCAGTACTTC.

This chain links TRBV27 with TRBJ2-7; D possibly uses TRBD1 or TRBD2 (5 bases each). The V gene lost 4 bases and the J gene lost 6 bases, with 10 bases spanning the gap. The germline V gene encodes CDR1 MNHEY and CDR2 SMNVEV (reference sequence). CDR3 length equals 12 residues. This CDR3 is CASSSDSGEQYF. The CDR3 DNA sequence: TGTGCCAGCAGTTCAGACAGCGGCGAGCAGTACTTC.

The chain uses TRBV27 and TRBJ2-7; D is perhaps TRBD2 (5 bases). The CDR3 is 13 amino acids. Germline loops: CDR1 MNHEY, CDR2 SMNVEV (reference sequence). The ends were cut back, 6 bases at V and 3 bases at J, with 12 bases in the middle. The CDR3 loop reads CASSQYGVYEQYF. CDR3 sequence (DNA): TGTGCCAGCAGCCAGTACGGGGTCTACGAGCAGTACTTC.

The V and J genes are TRBV18 and TRBJ2-1; TRBD2 agrees at 11 bases. The CDR3 spans 15 residues. V trimming: 5 bases; J trimming: 2 bases; junction bases outside the gene matches: 2. From germline, CDR1 is KGHSH and CDR2 LQKENI. This chain's CDR3 is CASSSSGGTYNEQFF. The CDR3 region has the DNA TGTGCCAGCTCATCTAGCGGGGGGACCTACAATGAGCAGTTCTTC.

The chain uses TRBV5-1 and TRBJ1-1; 7 positions agree with TRBD1. CDR1 is SGHRS and CDR2 is YFSETQ in the germline V gene. J lost 1 base, V lost 0 bases, and 3 bases had no gene match. This CDR3 region has 15 residues. The CDR3 bases are TGCGCCAGCAGCTTGGCCCCAGGGGGGAACACTGAAGCTTTCTTT. Translated: CASSLAPGGNTEAFF.

The rearrangement joins TRBV6-2 or TRBV6-3 to TRBJ2-2, with D unresolved. The germline V gene encodes CDR1 MNHEY and CDR2 SVGEGT. The CDR3 contains 13 residues. The V end was cut by 0 bases, the J end by 5 bases, with 4 bases between. The CDR3 sequence: CASSYSGTGELFF. In DNA, the CDR3 is TGTGCCAGCAGTTACTCGGGTACCGGGGAGCTGTTTTTT.

The gene calls are TRBV27 and TRBJ1-5; D may be TRBD1 (5 bases). Trimming shortened V by 6 bases and J by 0 bases, and 15 bases separated the two germline ends. Looked up from germline, CDR1 is MNHEY and CDR2 is SMNVEV (reference sequence). The CDR3 covers 16 residues. CDR3 in DNA: TGTGCCAGCAGCCCGGGACCCCGTGCTAGCAATCAGCCCCAGCATTTT. This sequence encodes CASSPGPRASNQPQHF.

The rearrangement joins TRBV5-4 to TRBJ2-7; 7 nucleotides line up with TRBD2. The germline gives CDR1 SGHNT, CDR2 YYREEE (reference sequence). With 2 bases clipped from V and 3 bases from J, the junction kept 5 bases outside the gene matches. The CDR3 has 14 amino acids. The DNA of the CDR3 is TGTGCCAGCAGCTTCCTTGCGGGGGACTACGAGCAGTACTTC. This codes for CASSFLAGDYEQYF.

CDR3 coding DNA: TGTGCCAGTAGTATGGTGGGGCCAAATGAGCAGTTCTTC. Amino acid sequence: CASSMVGPNEQFF. The V call is TRBV19, the J call TRBJ2-1, with a possible D match to TRBD1 (5 bases). The V and J ends lost 3 bases and 7 bases respectively, with 10 bases between them. CDR3 length: 13 residues. Per germline, CDR1 LNHDA and CDR2 SQIVND (reference sequence).

This chain joins TRBV6-5 and TRBJ2-3; TRBD2 matches 8 bases. The CDR3 consists of 15 residues. V lost 6 bases and J lost 4; bases outside the gene matches: 9. Germline assignment: CDR1 MNHEY and CDR2 SVGAGI. The CDR3 bases are TGTGCCAGCAGCCAAAGCGGGAGTTCCTCAGATACGCAGTATTTT. Protein product: CASSQSGSSSDTQYF.

A few counts support this clone. The chain joins TRBV29-1 to TRBJ1-2; TRBD1 is a possible D gene (6 bases). V gave up 2 bases and J gave up 4 bases, with 11 bases separating them. In germline, CDR1 is SQVTM, CDR2 ANQGSEA. CDR3 length: 13 amino acids. CDR3 sequence (DNA): TGCAGCGTTGAACCGGGACACCGCTATGGCTACACCTTC. Translation: CSVEPGHRYGYTF. The variable domain in full, completed from reference TRBV29-1 and TRBJ1-2, reads SAVISQKPSRDICQRGTSLTIQCQVDSQVTMMFWYRQQPGQSLTLIATANQGSEATYESGFVIDKFPISRPNLTFSTLTVSNMSPEDSSIYLCSVEPGHRYGYTFGSGTRLTVV.

CDR3 nucleotides: TGTGCCAGTAGTATAGCGGGGACCCACTACGAGCAGTACTTC. Its protein is CASSIAGTHYEQYF. The chain links TRBV19 to TRBJ2-7; D may match TRBD1 or TRBD2 (5 bases each). The ends were cut back, 1 base at V and 3 bases at J, with 10 bases in the middle. The CDR3 runs 14 residues. CDR1 and CDR2 (germline): LNHDA, SQIVND (reference sequence).